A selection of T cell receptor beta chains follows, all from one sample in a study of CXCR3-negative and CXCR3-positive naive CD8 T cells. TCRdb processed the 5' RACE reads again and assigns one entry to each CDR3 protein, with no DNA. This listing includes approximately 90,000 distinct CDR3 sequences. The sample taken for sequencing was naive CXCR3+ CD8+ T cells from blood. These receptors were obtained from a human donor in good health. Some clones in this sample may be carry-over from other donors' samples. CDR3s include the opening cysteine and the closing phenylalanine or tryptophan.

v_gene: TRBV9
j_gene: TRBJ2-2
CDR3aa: CASSPSEAGLAGDTGELFF

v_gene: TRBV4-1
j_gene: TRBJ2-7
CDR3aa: CASSPLGGSPYEQYF

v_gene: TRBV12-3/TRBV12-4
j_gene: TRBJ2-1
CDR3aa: CASSLQVGVVNEQFF

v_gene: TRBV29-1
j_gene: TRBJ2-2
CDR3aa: CSVEVGQGLTGELFF

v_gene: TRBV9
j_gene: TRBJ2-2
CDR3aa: CASSAAGTGGTGELFF

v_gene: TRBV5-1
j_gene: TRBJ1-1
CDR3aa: CASSQRGTEAFF

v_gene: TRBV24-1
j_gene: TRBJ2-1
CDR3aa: CATSDPGQAWPVYNEQFF

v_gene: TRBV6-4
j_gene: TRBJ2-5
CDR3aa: CASSAPRWNQETQYF

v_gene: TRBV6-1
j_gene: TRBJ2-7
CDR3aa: CASSNRQGLYEQYF

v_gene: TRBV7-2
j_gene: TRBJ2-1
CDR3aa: CASSFGQGIYNEQFF

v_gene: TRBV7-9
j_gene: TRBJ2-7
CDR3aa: CASSSGVEASDEQYF

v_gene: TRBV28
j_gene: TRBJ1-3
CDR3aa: CASKGTDTGNTIYF

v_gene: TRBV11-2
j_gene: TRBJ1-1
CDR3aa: CASSHGQGIEAFF

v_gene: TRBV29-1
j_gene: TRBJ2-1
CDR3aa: CSVDGVSNEQFF

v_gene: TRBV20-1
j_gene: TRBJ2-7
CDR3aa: CSALGLQPYEQYF

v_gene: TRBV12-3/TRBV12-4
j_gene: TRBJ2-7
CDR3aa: CASSLANLREQYF

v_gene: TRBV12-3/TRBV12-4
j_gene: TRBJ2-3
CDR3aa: CASSLITDTQYF

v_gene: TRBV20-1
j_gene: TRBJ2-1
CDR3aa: CSARDLMSSYNEQFF

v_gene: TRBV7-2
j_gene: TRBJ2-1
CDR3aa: CASSTRTSGYNEQFF

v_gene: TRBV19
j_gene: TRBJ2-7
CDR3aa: CVHRASYEQYF

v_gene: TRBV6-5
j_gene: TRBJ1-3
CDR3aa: CASSSSIIITGNTIYF

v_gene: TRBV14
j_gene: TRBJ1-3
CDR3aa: CASSDRQGYSGNTIYF

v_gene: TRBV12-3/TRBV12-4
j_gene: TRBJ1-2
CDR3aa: CASSLGLGYTF

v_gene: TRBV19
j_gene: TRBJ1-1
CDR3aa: CASTHSWDRGFSTEAFF

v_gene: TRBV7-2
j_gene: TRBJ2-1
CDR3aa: CASSLAISSYNEQFF

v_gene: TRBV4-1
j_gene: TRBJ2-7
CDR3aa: CASSPHYGDAWQIYEQYF

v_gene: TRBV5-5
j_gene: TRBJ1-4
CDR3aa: CASRSAGGEKLFF

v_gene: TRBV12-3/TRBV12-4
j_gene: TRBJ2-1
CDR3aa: CASSSPGAAYNEQFF